What follows are 6 T cell receptor beta chains derived from one specimen sequenced in a study of metastatic and nonmetastatic thyroid tumors. TCRdb re-called clones via MiXCR from the PCR reads. The repertoire has about 92,000 clones, 15% of them found once; the top ten carry about 3.6%. Every patient underwent thyroid surgery untreated. Sequencing was carried out using blood. The receptors were gathered from a female donor with papillary thyroid cancer or a benign thyroid nodule (not recorded which). Some clones in this sample may be carry-over from other donors' samples.

V is TRBV20-1 and J is TRBJ1-4; no clear D. The V and J ends lost 2 bases and 10 bases respectively, with 23 bases between them. From germline, CDR1 is DFQATT and CDR2 SNEGSKA (reference sequence). The CDR3 loop spans 16 amino acids. CDR3 loop: CSARPRTPSRVPKLFF. CDR3 coding DNA: TGCAGTGCTAGACCCCGGACCCCATCAAGGGTTCCAAAACTGTTTTTT.

Of note for this clone: A read error may be the cause here, since a much bigger clone is one base away. The chain carries TRBV19 and TRBJ1-1, with a tentative D call TRBD1 (5 bases). From germline, CDR1 is LNHDA and CDR2 SQIVND (reference sequence). The CDR3 extends over 11 amino acids. CDR3 loop: CASSLGVEASF. For the CDR3, the DNA is TGTGCCAGTAGTTTAGGGGTTGAAGCTTCCTTT.

This clone was seen repeatedly, ten times or more. The J gene is TRBJ2-1, the V gene TRBV24-1, with 7 bases aligning to TRBD1. Germline CDR1 is KGHDR and CDR2 is SFDVKD. The CDR3 has 16 amino acids. V was clipped by 3 bases and J by 9 bases; unmatched bases: 13. DNA of the CDR3: TGTGCCACCAGTGATGAACCACGGGACAGAACTCGTGAGCAGTTCTTC. Its translation: CATSDEPRDRTREQFF.

The V and J genes are TRBV5-4 and TRBJ2-5; the match to TRBD2 covers 13 bases. Per the germline V gene, CDR1 is SGHNT and CDR2 is YYREEE (reference sequence). The trim removed 4 bases at V and 3 bases at J, leaving 6 bases unmatched. CDR3 length equals 16 residues. The CDR3 loop reads CASSPFTSGGEETQYF. As DNA, the CDR3 is TGTGCCAGCAGCCCCTTCACTAGCGGGGGGGAAGAGACCCAGTACTTC. The full variable domain, rest sourced from reference TRBV5-4 and TRBJ2-5, is ETGVTQSPTHLIKTRGQQVTLRCSSQSGHNTVSWYQQALGQGPQFIFQYYREEENGRGNFPPRFSGLQFPNYSSELNVNALELDDSALYLCASSPFTSGGEETQYFGPGTRLLVL.

In DNA form, the CDR3 reads TGTGCCAGCAGCCGAACAGGTAGCTCCTATAATTCACCCCTCCACTTT. This gives the protein CASSRTGSSYNSPLHF. The chain employs TRBV11-1 and TRBJ1-6; D is possibly TRBD1 (5 bases). V was trimmed by 5 bases and J by 0 bases, leaving 11 bases between them. CDR1 and CDR2 from the germline V gene are SGHAT and FQDESV (reference sequence). The CDR3 contains 16 residues.

Only one count was recorded for this clone. One base away lies a much larger clone, so this may be a sequencing read error. The chain joins TRBV9 to TRBJ2-3; 9 bases map to TRBD1. V lost 7 bases, J lost 0 bases, and 12 bases stayed unmatched. This CDR3 comprises 17 residues. Germline assignment: CDR1 SGDLS and CDR2 YYNGEE. Here the CDR3 DNA reads TGTGCCAGCGCCCGGGACAGGGTGCTGGATAGCACAGATACGCAGTATTTT. Protein product: CASARDRVLDSTDTQYF.